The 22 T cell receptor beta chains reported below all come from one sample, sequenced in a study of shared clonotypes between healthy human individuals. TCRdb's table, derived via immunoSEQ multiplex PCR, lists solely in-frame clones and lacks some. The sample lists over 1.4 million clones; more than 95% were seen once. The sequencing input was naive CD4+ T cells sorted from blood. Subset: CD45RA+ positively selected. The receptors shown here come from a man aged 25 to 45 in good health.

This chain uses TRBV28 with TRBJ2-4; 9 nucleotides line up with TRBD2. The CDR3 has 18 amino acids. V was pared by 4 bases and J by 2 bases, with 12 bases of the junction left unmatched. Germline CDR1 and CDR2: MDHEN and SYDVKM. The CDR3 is CASSSPPREGRPKNIQYF. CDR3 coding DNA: TGTGCCAGCAGTTCCCCCCCGCGGGAGGGCCGGCCCAAAAACATTCAGTACTTC. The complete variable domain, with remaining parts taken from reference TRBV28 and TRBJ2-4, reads DVKVTQSSRYLVKRTGEKVFLECVQDMDHENMFWYRQDPGLGLRLIYFSYDVKMKEKGDIPEGYSVSREKKERFSLILESASTNQTSMYLCASSSPPREGRPKNIQYFGAGTRLSVL.

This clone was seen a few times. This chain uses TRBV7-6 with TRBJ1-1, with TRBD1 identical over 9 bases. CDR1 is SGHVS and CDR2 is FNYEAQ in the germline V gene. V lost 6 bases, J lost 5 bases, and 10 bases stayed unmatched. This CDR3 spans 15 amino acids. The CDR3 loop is CASRETGGAETEAFF. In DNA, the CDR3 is TGTGCCAGCAGGGAAACAGGGGGCGCGGAAACTGAAGCTTTCTTT.

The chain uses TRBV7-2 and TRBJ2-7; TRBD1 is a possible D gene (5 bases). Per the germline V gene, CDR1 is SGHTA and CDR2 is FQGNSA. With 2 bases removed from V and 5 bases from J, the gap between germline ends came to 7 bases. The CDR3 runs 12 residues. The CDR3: CASSLQGDEQYF. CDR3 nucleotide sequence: TGTGCCAGCAGCTTACAGGGCGACGAGCAGTACTTC.

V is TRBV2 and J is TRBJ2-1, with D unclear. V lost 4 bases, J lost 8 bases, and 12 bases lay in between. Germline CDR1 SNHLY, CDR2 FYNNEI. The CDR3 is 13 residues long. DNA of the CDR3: TGTGCCAGCAGTGTTCCGGTTTCGGATGAGCAGTTCTTC. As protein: CASSVPVSDEQFF.

Here the CDR3 reads CASSRDLEQYF. The CDR3 DNA sequence: TGTGCCAGCAGTCGGGACCTCGAGCAGTACTTC. J is TRBJ2-7 and V is TRBV28, with D perhaps being TRBD1 or TRBD2 (5 bases each). The CDR3 has 11 amino acids. Per germline, CDR1 MDHEN and CDR2 SYDVKM. V dropped 5 bases and J dropped 6 bases, with 8 bases sitting between them.

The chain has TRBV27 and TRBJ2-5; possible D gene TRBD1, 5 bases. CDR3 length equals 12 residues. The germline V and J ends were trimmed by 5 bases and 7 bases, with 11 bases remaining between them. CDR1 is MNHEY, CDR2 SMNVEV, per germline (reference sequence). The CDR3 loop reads CASSPVQGTQYF. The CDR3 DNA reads TGTGCCAGCAGTCCCGTGCAGGGGACCCAGTACTTC.

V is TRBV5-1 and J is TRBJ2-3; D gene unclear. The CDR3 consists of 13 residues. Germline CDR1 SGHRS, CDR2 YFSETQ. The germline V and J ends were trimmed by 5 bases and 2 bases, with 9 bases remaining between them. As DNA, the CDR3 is TGCGCCAGCAGGAACGGATACACAGATACGCAGTATTTT. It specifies CASRNGYTDTQYF.

The chain's CDR3 is CASSQEARGRYGYTF. Here the CDR3 DNA reads TGCGCCAGCAGCCAAGAAGCGAGGGGGCGGTATGGCTACACCTTC. The genes are TRBV4-3 and TRBJ1-2, with TRBD1 matching over 7 bases. CDR3 length: 15 amino acids. After removal of 0 bases from V and 5 bases from J, the junction contained 6 bases not matched to a gene. Germline lookup yields CDR1 LGHNA and CDR2 YSLEER.

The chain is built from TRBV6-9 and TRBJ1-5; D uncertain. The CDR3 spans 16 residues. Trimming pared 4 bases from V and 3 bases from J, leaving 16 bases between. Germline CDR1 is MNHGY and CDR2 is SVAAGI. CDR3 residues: CASSFEESGVNQPQHF. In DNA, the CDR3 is TGTGCCAGCAGTTTTGAGGAATCGGGTGTCAATCAGCCCCAGCATTTT.

This CDR3 is CASSFSTSGIYEQYF. In DNA, the CDR3 is TGTGCCAGCAGCTTCTCTACTAGCGGGATCTACGAGCAGTACTTC. The rearrangement joins TRBV5-5 to TRBJ2-7; 10 bases align to TRBD2. Trimming took 2 bases from V and 3 from J; bases not matched to a gene: 5. Germline CDR1 and CDR2: SGHKS and YYEKEE (reference sequence). The CDR3 is 15 amino acids.

CDR3 sequence reads: CASSLEGSTDTQYF. In DNA, the CDR3 is TGCGCCAGCAGCCTCGAAGGGAGCACAGATACGCAGTATTTT. This chain links TRBV4-1 with TRBJ2-3, with D unresolved. V shed 4 bases and J shed 0 bases, with 8 bases lying between them. In germline, CDR1 is MGHRA, CDR2 YSYEKL. This CDR3 contains 14 residues.

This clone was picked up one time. The CDR3 here is CASSTQGGNTIYF. The CDR3 nucleotides are TGTGCCAGCAGCACCCAAGGGGGAAACACCATATATTTT. The chain recombines TRBV7-2 with TRBJ1-3; D is uncertain. CDR3 length equals 13 residues. Germline V gene data show CDR1 as SGHTA and CDR2 as FQGNSA. V was trimmed by 5 bases and J by 4 bases, leaving 9 bases between them.

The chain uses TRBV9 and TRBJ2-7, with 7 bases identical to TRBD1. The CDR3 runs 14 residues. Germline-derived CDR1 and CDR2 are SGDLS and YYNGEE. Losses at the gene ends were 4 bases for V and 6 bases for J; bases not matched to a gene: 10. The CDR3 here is CASSPRQGLGEQYF. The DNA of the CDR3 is TGTGCCAGCAGCCCCAGACAGGGTTTGGGCGAGCAGTACTTC.

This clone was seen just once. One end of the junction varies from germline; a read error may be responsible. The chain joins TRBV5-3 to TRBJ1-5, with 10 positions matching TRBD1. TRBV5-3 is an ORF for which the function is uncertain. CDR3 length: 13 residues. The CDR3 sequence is CASSWDRGQPQHF. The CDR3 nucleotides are TGTGCCAGCAGCTGGGACAGGGGTCAGCCCCAGCATTTT.

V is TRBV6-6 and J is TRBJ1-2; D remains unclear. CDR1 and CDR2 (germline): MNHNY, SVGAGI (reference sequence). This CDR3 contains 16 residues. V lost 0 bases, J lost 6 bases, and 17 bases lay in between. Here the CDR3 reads CASSYSAEFKSNGYTF. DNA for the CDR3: TGTGCCAGCAGTTACTCTGCGGAGTTCAAGTCTAATGGCTACACCTTC.

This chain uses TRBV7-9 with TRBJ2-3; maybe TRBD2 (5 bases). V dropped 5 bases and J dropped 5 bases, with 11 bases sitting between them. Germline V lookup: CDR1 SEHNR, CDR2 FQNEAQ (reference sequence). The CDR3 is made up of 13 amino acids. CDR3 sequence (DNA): TGTGCCAGCAGCCCTGGTGGAGGAGATACGCAGTATTTT. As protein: CASSPGGGDTQYF.

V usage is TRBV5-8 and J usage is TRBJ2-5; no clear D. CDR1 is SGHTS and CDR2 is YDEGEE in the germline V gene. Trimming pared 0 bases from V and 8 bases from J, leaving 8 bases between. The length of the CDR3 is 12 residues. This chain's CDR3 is CASSLVGRTQYF. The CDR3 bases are TGTGCCAGCAGCTTGGTAGGAAGAACCCAGTACTTC.

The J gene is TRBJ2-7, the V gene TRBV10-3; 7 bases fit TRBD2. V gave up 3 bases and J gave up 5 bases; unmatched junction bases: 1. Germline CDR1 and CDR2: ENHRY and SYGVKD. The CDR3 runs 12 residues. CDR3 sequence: CAISDAGDEQYF. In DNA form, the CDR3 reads TGTGCCATCAGTGATGCGGGGGACGAGCAGTACTTC.

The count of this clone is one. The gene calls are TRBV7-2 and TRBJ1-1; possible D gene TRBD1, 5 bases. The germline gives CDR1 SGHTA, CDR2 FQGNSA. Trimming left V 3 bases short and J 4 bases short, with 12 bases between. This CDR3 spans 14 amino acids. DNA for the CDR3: TGTGCCAGCAGCTTGCAGGGTGGTCGCACTGAAGCTTTCTTT. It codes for CASSLQGGRTEAFF.

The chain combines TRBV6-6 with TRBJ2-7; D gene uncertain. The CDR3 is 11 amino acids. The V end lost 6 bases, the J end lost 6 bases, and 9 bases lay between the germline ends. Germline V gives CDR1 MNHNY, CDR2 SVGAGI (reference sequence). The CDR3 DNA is TGTGCCAGCAGCCGAGTTAGCGAGCAGTACTTC. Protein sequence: CASSRVSEQYF.

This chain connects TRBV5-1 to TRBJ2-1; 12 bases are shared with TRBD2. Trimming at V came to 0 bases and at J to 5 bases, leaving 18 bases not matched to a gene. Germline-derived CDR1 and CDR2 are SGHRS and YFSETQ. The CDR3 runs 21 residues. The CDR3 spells CASSLALDSRRASGRDNEQFF. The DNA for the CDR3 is TGCGCCAGCAGCTTGGCCCTGGACAGCCGGCGGGCTAGCGGGAGGGACAATGAGCAGTTCTTC.

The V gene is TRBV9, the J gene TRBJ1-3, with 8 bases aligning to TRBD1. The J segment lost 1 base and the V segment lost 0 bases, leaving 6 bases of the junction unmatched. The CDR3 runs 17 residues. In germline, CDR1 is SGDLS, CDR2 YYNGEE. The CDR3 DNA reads TGTGCCAGCAGCGTAGCCGGGACAGGTTTTTCTGGAAACACCATATATTTT. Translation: CASSVAGTGFSGNTIYF.